This T cell receptor beta chain was sequenced for a study of pediatric ulcerative colitis. Overall study context: Several patients showed pancolitis and two showed left-sided colitis. General study results and limits: All ulcerative colitis patients, but no controls, carried a couple of rectal clonotypes.

The CDR3 is 13 residues long. Germline V CDR1 and CDR2: WNHNN, SYGVQD (reference sequence). As regards this clone: What it binds is not known.

Each sample received Survey-level depth of up to 500,000 reads. The assay was immunoSEQ multiplex PCR, and TCRdb's table has in-frame clones only and misses some. The sample holds roughly 30,000 clones, more than 75% seen once. This clonotype was obtained from a boy aged 5-17 years with severe ulcerative colitis. The J gene is TRBJ2-5, the V gene TRBV10-1; the D gene is possibly TRBD1 (5 bases). The J call is in doubt because the DNA end fits TRBJ2-7 better. Sequences were obtained from blood. CDR3 nucleotides: TGCGCCAGCGCTCGGACACTCTCCTACGAGCAGTACTTC. This encodes CASARTLSYEQYF.